The 23 T cell receptor beta chains presented below share a single source sample, sequenced in a study of quantifying T cell responses using KT2 cells (dated by TCRdb to 2015 to 2018). Regarding the research as a whole: RNA was DNase-treated and reverse transcribed with TCR alpha and beta constant-region primers, mostly using SuperScript III.

Library method: UMI-ligation and nested PCR. These reads were obtained on an Illumina MiSeq. Using T4 RNA ligase 1, a single-stranded oligonucleotide bearing the Illumina SP2 sequence plus a UMI was ligated onto the 3' end of the cDNA. PCR1 was run for about 4 cycles (98 degrees C for 15 s, 69 degrees C for 30 s, 72 degrees C for 40 s), and an equimolar mix of RC1.1 and RC1.2, covering TRBC1 and TRBC2, was used as the beta primer. Using fastp trimming at Q25 and MiXCR clonotype assembly, TCRdb reanalyzed the public sequencing data and kept in-frame beta chains. Duplicate CDR3 protein sequences are folded into a single record with the most common DNA and genes. Recorded for this sample are over 40,000 distinct CDR3 sequences; roughly 12% of them occurred a single time. Around 9.3% of the sample is in the top ten clones. The sequenced sample consisted of PBMCs spiked with cells of the T cell clone KT2. The receptor set was obtained from a human donor.

The chain employs TRBV12-3 or TRBV12-4 and TRBJ2-5; D gene ambiguous. This CDR3 has 14 residues. V was clipped by 6 bases and J by 5 bases, with 16 bases between them. The CDR3 loop reads CASSPRVLGETQYF. CDR3 DNA: TGTGCCAGCAGCCCCCGGGTCTTAGGGGAGACCCAGTACTTC.

Many counts were recorded for this clonotype. The chain links TRBV4-1 to TRBJ1-2; 7 bases agree with TRBD1. Germline CDR1 and CDR2: MGHRA and YSYEKL. The CDR3 runs 14 residues. The junction had 6 bases not matched to a gene; V was cut back by 5 bases and J by 3 bases. DNA of the CDR3: TGCGCCAGCAGCATTCGACAGGGCGACTATGGCTACACCTTC. Translating it yields CASSIRQGDYGYTF.

The chain uses TRBV4-2 and TRBJ2-2; 10 bases are a match to TRBD1. Trimming took 0 bases from V and 6 from J; bases not matched to a gene: 4. The germline V gene has CDR1 LGHNA and CDR2 YNFKEQ. CDR3 length equals 16 residues. This CDR3 reads CASSQDPGTGAGELFF. The CDR3 DNA is TGTGCCAGCAGCCAAGACCCGGGGACAGGGGCCGGGGAGCTGTTTTTT.

The J gene is TRBJ2-2, the V gene TRBV6-5; D is uncertain. Trimming took off 2 bases at V and 5 bases at J, with 9 bases between the two ends. The CDR3 has 14 residues. The germline V gene has CDR1 MNHEY and CDR2 SVGAGI. CDR3 bases: TGTGCCAGCAGTTACGCCCTCTGGACCGGGGAGCTGTTTTTT. Protein sequence: CASSYALWTGELFF.

V is TRBV7-9 and J is TRBJ2-4; TRBD1 matches at 7 bases. J was trimmed by 8 bases and V by 5 bases; bases with no gene match: 9. The germline V gene has CDR1 SEHNR and CDR2 FQNEAQ (reference sequence). This CDR3 has 14 residues. CDR3 sequence (DNA): TGTGCCAGCAGCCCTGACAGGGAAGCGGACATTCAGTACTTC. It is translated as CASSPDREADIQYF. Together with reference TRBV7-9 and TRBJ2-4, the CDR3 gives the full variable domain: DTGVSQNPRHKITKRGQNVTFRCDPISEHNRLYWYRQTLGQGPEFLTYFQNEAQLEKSRLLSDRFSAERPKGSFSTLEIQRTEQGDSAMYLCASSPDREADIQYFGAGTRLSVL.

The rearrangement joins TRBV4-3 to TRBJ2-7; a weak D match, TRBD1 (5 bases). Germline lookup yields CDR1 LGHNA and CDR2 YSLEER. The CDR3 loop spans 15 amino acids. The V gene lost 0 bases and the J gene lost 0 bases, with 9 bases spanning the gap. The CDR3 here is CASSQETVSSYEQYF. CDR3 DNA: TGCGCCAGCAGCCAAGAGACAGTTAGCTCCTACGAGCAGTACTTC.

This clonotype turned up a few times. The chain has TRBV11-3 and TRBJ2-3; TRBD2 matches at 11 bases. Germline CDR1 and CDR2: SGHNT and YENEEA. Unmatched junction bases numbered 3, after V lost 4 bases and J lost 0 bases. The CDR3 extends over 16 amino acids. This CDR3 is CASSSWTSGSTDTQYF. CDR3 DNA sequence: TGTGCCAGCAGCTCATGGACTAGCGGGAGCACAGATACGCAGTATTTT. Variable domain in full (rest from reference TRBV11-3 and TRBJ2-3): EAGVVQSPRYKIIEKKQPVAFWCNPISGHNTLYWYLQNLGQGPELLIRYENEEAVDDSQLPKDRFSAERLKGVDSTLKIQPAELGDSAVYLCASSSWTSGSTDTQYFGPGTRLTVL.

This clonotype came up many times. V gene TRBV29-1 combines with J gene TRBJ1-1, with D possibly matching TRBD1 (5 bases). Germline CDR1 and CDR2: SQVTM and ANQGSEA. Trimming left V 8 bases short and J 3 bases short, with 19 bases between. This CDR3 is 14 amino acids long. The CDR3 nucleotides read TGCAGCTCCGCCCCAGGGTCGAGAGACACTGAAGCTTTCTTT. Its translation is CSSAPGSRDTEAFF.

V and J are TRBV11-2 and TRBJ2-3; D might be TRBD1 or TRBD2, each matching 5 bases. Per germline, CDR1 SGHAT and CDR2 FQNNGV. V was shortened by 6 bases and J by 3 bases, with 10 bases between the two germline ends. The CDR3 contains 13 residues. For the CDR3, the DNA is TGTGCCAGCAGGTTTGGGGGTACAGATACGCAGTATTTT. Translated: CASRFGGTDTQYF.

The CDR3 reads CASSPTSGIYNEQFF. In DNA, the CDR3 is TGCGCCAGCAGCCCGACTAGCGGGATTTACAATGAGCAGTTCTTC. This chain uses TRBV5-1 with TRBJ2-1; 11 bases agree with TRBD2. This CDR3 is built from 15 residues. The V and J ends lost 4 bases and 4 bases, in that order; junction bases with no gene match: 4. The germline CDR1 and CDR2 sequences are SGHRS and YFSETQ.

This clonotype was observed a few times. This chain connects TRBV14 to TRBJ2-3, with a tentative D call TRBD2 (6 bases). Germline CDR1 is SGHDN and CDR2 is FVKESK. This CDR3 region has 14 residues. The V and J ends lost 2 bases and 4 bases respectively, with 10 bases between them. The CDR3 loop reads CASSQTGRADTQYF. CDR3 in DNA: TGTGCCAGCAGCCAAACCGGGAGAGCAGATACGCAGTATTTT.

A remark on this clonotype: A much larger clone differs by one base, so this may be a read error. V usage is TRBV5-1 and J usage is TRBJ1-1; D remains ambiguous. The CDR3 spans 17 residues. The germline gives CDR1 SGHRS, CDR2 YFSETQ. The CDR3 nucleotides are TGCGCCAGCAGCTTGGAGGCCTACCGTTCTATGAACACTCAAGCTTTCTTT. Translated: CASSLEAYRSMNTQAFF.

This chain links TRBV12-3 or TRBV12-4 with TRBJ2-7; D is undetermined. V was cut by 4 bases and J by 3 bases, with 7 bases left in between. The CDR3 is made up of 12 amino acids. CDR3 amino acids: CASSSIIYEQYF. CDR3 in DNA: TGTGCCAGCAGTTCGATCATCTACGAGCAGTACTTC.

J is TRBJ1-4 and V is TRBV20-1; D ambiguous. Looked up from germline, CDR1 is DFQATT and CDR2 is SNEGSKA (reference sequence). The CDR3 runs to 12 residues. V was pared by 3 bases and J by 7 bases, with 9 bases between. CDR3 sequence (DNA): TGCAGTGCTAGTTCGAAGGGTGAAAAACTGTTTTTT. This codes for CSASSKGEKLFF.

In its sample, this clonotype was seen a few times. V and J are TRBV6-5 and TRBJ2-5; D remains ambiguous. Trimming pared 5 bases from V and 7 bases from J, leaving 11 bases between. The CDR3 contains 12 residues. From germline, CDR1 is MNHEY and CDR2 SVGAGI. The CDR3: CASSPGRGTQYF. The CDR3 region has the DNA TGTGCCAGCAGTCCCGGGCGTGGGACCCAGTACTTC.

The chain uses TRBV7-8 and TRBJ2-3, with D possibly TRBD2 on 5 matching bases. The CDR3 sequence is 14 residues long. V dropped 6 bases and J dropped 0 bases, with 10 bases sitting between them. Germline values: CDR1 SGHVS, CDR2 FQNEAQ. CDR3 bases: TGTGCCAGCAGGGCGGAGGCTAGCACAGATACGCAGTATTTT. This sequence encodes CASRAEASTDTQYF.

CDR3 amino acids: CASSQLRGERASTDTQYF. CDR3 coding DNA: TGTGCCAGCAGCCAATTGCGGGGTGAACGTGCTAGCACAGATACGCAGTATTTT. The V gene is TRBV14, the J gene TRBJ2-3, with D possibly being TRBD2 (6 bases). The V and J ends lost 2 bases and 0 bases respectively, with 18 bases between them. CDR3 length: 18 amino acids. Per the germline V gene, CDR1 is SGHDN and CDR2 is FVKESK.

This clonotype was observed a handful of times. V and J are TRBV4-2 and TRBJ2-3; 7 bases line up with TRBD2. The ends lost 6 bases at V and 2 bases at J; junction bases unmatched: 5. CDR1 LGHNA and CDR2 YNFKEQ come from the germline V gene. The length of the CDR3 is 14 residues. CDR3 in amino acids: CASRGGGNTDTQYF. In DNA form, the CDR3 reads TGTGCCAGCAGGGGGGGGGGGAACACAGATACGCAGTATTTT.

The chain joins TRBV20-1 to TRBJ2-4, with 7 bases aligning to TRBD2. The CDR3 spans 15 residues. Germline V CDR1 and CDR2: DFQATT, SNEGSKA (reference sequence). V lost 3 bases, J lost 0 bases, and 5 bases stayed unmatched. The CDR3 DNA reads as TGCAGTGCTAGCTACGCGGGGGTAGCCAAAAACATTCAGTACTTC. Its translation: CSASYAGVAKNIQYF.

This clonotype has a count of ten or more. The V call is TRBV20-1, the J call TRBJ1-1; 7 nucleotides line up with TRBD1. This CDR3 contains 12 residues. V lost 5 bases, J lost 5 bases, and 5 bases stayed unmatched. The germline CDR1 and CDR2 sequences are DFQATT and SNEGSKA (reference sequence). The CDR3 DNA reads as TGCAGTGCTGGCAGGGGGAGGACTGAAGCTTTCTTT. Translation: CSAGRGRTEAFF.

The sample holds a few counts of this clonotype. The genes are TRBV2 and TRBJ1-5, with TRBD1 identical over 8 bases. J was trimmed by 2 bases and V by 4 bases; bases with no gene match: 10. The CDR3 covers 17 residues. Germline CDR1 is SNHLY and CDR2 is FYNNEI. Here the CDR3 DNA reads TGTGCCAGCAGTGCGGGACAGGCATCTAGGGGCAATCAGCCCCAGCATTTT. It is translated as CASSAGQASRGNQPQHF.

This clonotype has only a few counts. V is TRBV7-8 and J is TRBJ2-1, with no clear D. The germline V gene encodes CDR1 SGHVS and CDR2 FQNEAQ. The germline V and J ends were trimmed by 1 base and 6 bases, with 7 bases remaining between them. CDR3 length: 13 residues. The CDR3 protein is CASSLGLFNEQFF. The DNA for the CDR3 is TGTGCCAGCAGCTTAGGACTTTTCAATGAGCAGTTCTTC. The full variable domain, with the rest looked up from reference TRBV7-8 and TRBJ2-1, is GAGVSQSPRYKVAKRGQDVALRCDPISGHVSLFWYQQALGQGPEFLTYFQNEAQLDKSGLPSDRFFAERPEGSVSTLKIQRTQQEDSAVYLCASSLGLFNEQFFGPGTRLTVL.

In this sample, this clonotype turned up a few times. This chain links TRBV2 with TRBJ2-7, with 11 bases identical to TRBD2. With V trimmed by 4 bases and J by 9 bases, 8 bases remained unmatched. The CDR3 runs 14 residues. Per the germline V gene, CDR1 is SNHLY and CDR2 is FYNNEI. This CDR3 reads CASSAETSGMWQYF. The CDR3 coding sequence is TGTGCCAGCAGTGCCGAGACTAGCGGGATGTGGCAGTACTTC. Together with reference TRBV2 and TRBJ2-7, the CDR3 gives the full variable domain: EPEVTQTPSHQVTQMGQEVILRCVPISNHLYFYWYRQILGQKVEFLVSFYNNEISEKSEIFDDQFSVERPDGSNFTLKIRSTKLEDSAMYFCASSAETSGMWQYFGPGTRLTVT.